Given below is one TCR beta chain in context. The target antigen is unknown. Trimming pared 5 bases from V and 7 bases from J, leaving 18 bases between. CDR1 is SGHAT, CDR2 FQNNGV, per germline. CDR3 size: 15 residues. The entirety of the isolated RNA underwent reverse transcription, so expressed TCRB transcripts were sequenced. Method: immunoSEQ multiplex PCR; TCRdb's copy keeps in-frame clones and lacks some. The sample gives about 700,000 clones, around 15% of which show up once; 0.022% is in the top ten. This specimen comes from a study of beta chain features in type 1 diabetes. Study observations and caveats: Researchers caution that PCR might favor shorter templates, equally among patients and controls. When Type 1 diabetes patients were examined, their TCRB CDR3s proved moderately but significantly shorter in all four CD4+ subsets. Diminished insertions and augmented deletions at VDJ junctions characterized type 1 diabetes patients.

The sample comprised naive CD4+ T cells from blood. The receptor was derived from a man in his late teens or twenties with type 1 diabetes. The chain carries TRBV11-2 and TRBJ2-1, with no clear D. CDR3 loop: CASSALKTGENEQFF. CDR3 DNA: TGTGCCAGCAGCGCACTCAAAACGGGTGAGAATGAGCAGTTCTTC.